These 16 T cell receptor beta chains originate from one sample sequenced in a study of brain T cells in children with intractable seizures. The table came from immunoSEQ multiplex PCR; TCRdb's copy has only in-frame clones and leaves some out. The profile shows 70,000 to 90,000 clones, approximately 94% of them singletons. Here the sequenced sample was peripheral blood, taken at surgery. The receptors originated from a boy younger than two with tuberous sclerosis and intractable seizures.

The chain joins TRBV6-5 to TRBJ1-1; D is possibly TRBD1 (5 bases). The CDR3 consists of 13 residues. CDR1 MNHEY and CDR2 SVGAGI come from the germline V gene. Trimming removed 5 bases at V and 6 bases at J, with 13 bases between. For the CDR3, the DNA is TGTGCCAGCAGTAGGGGAGGAGGGGCTGAAGCTTTCTTT. It encodes CASSRGGGAEAFF.

The chain recombines TRBV2 with TRBJ1-4; no definite D call. The V gene lost 2 bases and the J gene lost 5 bases, with 9 bases spanning the gap. The CDR3 consists of 14 residues. The germline gives CDR1 SNHLY, CDR2 FYNNEI. CDR3: CASSETVRNEKLFF. In DNA, the CDR3 is TGTGCCAGCAGTGAAACGGTGCGAAATGAAAAACTGTTTTTT.

V gene TRBV6-2 or TRBV6-3 combines with J gene TRBJ1-2; D gene ambiguous. Germline CDR1 is MNHEY and CDR2 is SVGEGT. V gave up 3 bases and J gave up 9 bases, with 14 bases separating them. This CDR3 comprises 13 residues. CDR3 coding DNA: TGTGCCAGCAGTTATGGGCAGCGCTTTAGCTACACCTTC. Protein sequence: CASSYGQRFSYTF.

The V gene is TRBV10-3, the J gene TRBJ2-7; 10 bases are a match to TRBD1. Germline CDR1 and CDR2: ENHRY and SYGVKD. V lost 9 bases to trimming and J lost 0 bases; unmatched junction nucleotides: 2. The CDR3 totals 13 residues. This chain's CDR3 is CAIWTGGSYEQYF. In DNA form, the CDR3 reads TGTGCCATTTGGACAGGGGGCTCCTACGAGCAGTACTTC.

V usage is TRBV6-5 and J usage is TRBJ2-3; 10 nucleotides line up with TRBD2. Germline CDR1 MNHEY, CDR2 SVGAGI. The CDR3 has 15 amino acids. V gave up 2 bases and J gave up 7 bases; unmatched junction bases: 6. The CDR3 nucleotides read TGTGCCAGCAGTTACAGGGGACTAGCGTCAAATACGCAGTATTTT. It is translated as CASSYRGLASNTQYF.

The chain couples TRBV5-5 to TRBJ1-4, with 7 bases that match TRBD1. Germline CDR1 and CDR2: SGHKS and YYEKEE (reference sequence). This CDR3 comprises 15 residues. With 4 bases clipped from V and 0 bases from J, the junction kept 3 bases outside the gene matches. The CDR3 loop reads CASSLDRTTNEKLFF. The CDR3 nucleotides are TGTGCCAGCAGCCTGGACAGGACAACTAATGAAAAACTGTTTTTT.

The rearrangement joins TRBV3-1 (or the pseudogene TRBV3-2) to TRBJ1-1, with no clear D. Germline V gene sequence: CDR1 LGHDT, CDR2 YNNKEL (reference sequence). This CDR3 has 13 amino acids. The V end was cut by 4 bases, the J end by 10 bases, with 16 bases between. This chain's CDR3 is CASSLRTGRRAFF. CDR3 sequence (DNA): TGTGCCAGCAGCCTCCGGACCGGCCGCAGAGCTTTCTTT.

CDR3 in amino acids: CASSPYRDRAFF. In DNA, the CDR3 is TGTGCCAGCTCACCGTACAGGGATCGGGCTTTCTTT. V and J are TRBV18 and TRBJ1-1; possible D gene TRBD1, 6 bases. The CDR3 runs 12 residues. The germline V gene has CDR1 KGHSH and CDR2 LQKENI. Trimming pared 3 bases from V and 11 bases from J, leaving 13 bases between.

The V call is TRBV2, the J call TRBJ2-7; 7 bases agree with TRBD1. The CDR3 totals 15 residues. The germline V gene has CDR1 SNHLY and CDR2 FYNNEI. Trimming removed 5 bases from V and 0 bases from J; junction bases left unmatched: 7. CDR3 amino acids: CASSTRTGISYEQYF. DNA of the CDR3: TGTGCCAGCAGTACCCGGACAGGAATCTCCTACGAGCAGTACTTC.

The chain uses TRBV5-8 and TRBJ1-1, with D hard to call. In germline, CDR1 is SGHTS, CDR2 YDEGEE. V was pared by 1 base and J by 1 base, with 5 bases between. This CDR3 is built from 13 residues. CDR3 residues: CASSLYRNTEAFF. The CDR3 bases are TGTGCCAGCAGCTTGTACAGGAACACTGAAGCTTTCTTT.

The V and J genes are TRBV3-1 (or the pseudogene TRBV3-2) and TRBJ1-2; 7 nucleotides align to TRBD1. CDR1 LGHDT and CDR2 YNNKEL come from the germline V gene (reference sequence). The CDR3 totals 13 residues. V shed 3 bases, J shed 8 bases, and the junction held 6 bases outside the gene matches. The CDR3 DNA sequence: TGTGCCAGCAGCCACTTATCGACAGGGGGCTACACCTTC. It specifies CASSHLSTGGYTF.

The rearrangement uses TRBV15 and TRBJ2-7, with TRBD2 matching over 8 bases. Germline values: CDR1 LNHNV, CDR2 YYDKDF (reference sequence). The CDR3 runs to 14 residues. J gave up 5 bases and V 0 bases, and 3 bases lay outside the gene matches. The chain's CDR3 is CATSRDRAGDEQYF. The CDR3, as DNA: TGTGCCACCAGCAGAGATCGAGCGGGAGACGAGCAGTACTTC.

This rearrangement joins TRBV3-1 (or the pseudogene TRBV3-2) to TRBJ2-5; 10 bases map to TRBD2. The V gene's germline CDR1 is LGHDT and CDR2 YNNKEL (reference sequence). CDR3 length equals 17 residues. V lost 0 bases and J lost 3; bases outside the gene matches: 7. DNA for the CDR3: TGTGCCAGCAGCCAAGATCTTCGGACTAGCGGAAAAGAGACCCAGTACTTC. This encodes CASSQDLRTSGKETQYF.

The chain couples TRBV11-3 to TRBJ2-2; no clear D. Per germline, CDR1 SGHNT and CDR2 YENEEA. Trimming pared 1 base from V and 1 base from J, leaving 4 bases between. The CDR3 extends over 14 amino acids. DNA for the CDR3: TGTGCCAGCAGCTTAGCGGGGAACACCGGGGAGCTGTTTTTT. Translated, it gives CASSLAGNTGELFF.

V is TRBV6-2 or TRBV6-3 and J is TRBJ2-5; D may match TRBD1 or TRBD2 (6 bases each). V lost 2 bases, J lost 4 bases, and 17 bases lay in between. CDR3 size: 16 residues. Germline CDR1 reads MNHEY; CDR2 reads SVGEGT. The CDR3 nucleotides are TGTGCCAGCAGTTACCTCGGGGGCGTGGGTACAGAGACCCAGTACTTC. Its translation is CASSYLGGVGTETQYF.

The CDR3 bases are TGTGCCAGCAGCCTCTCGCGGGGGGGCTTTATGTACAATGAGCAGTTCTTC. Amino acid sequence: CASSLSRGGFMYNEQFF. The chain recombines TRBV9 with TRBJ2-1; 9 positions agree with TRBD2. Germline V gene lookup returns CDR1 SGDLS and CDR2 YYNGEE. Trimming cost V 4 bases and J 4 bases; bases outside gene matches: 12. CDR3 size: 17 residues.